This T cell receptor (beta chain) was captured in a study of blood T cell repertoires in COVID-19. The CDR3 extends over 12 amino acids. Deletions cut 6 bases from V and 8 bases from J, with 10 bases between. Germline V CDR1 and CDR2: SGHTA, FQGNSA. Data came from immunoSEQ multiplex PCR; TCRdb stores just in-frame clones and leaves some out. Of about 280,000 clones listed, 85% to 90% are singletons. The genes are TRBV7-2 and TRBJ1-4; D not resolved. The clonotype was recovered from a woman in her 30s with COVID-19, enrolled during active disease. Sequences were obtained from peripheral blood. CDR3 sequence reads: CASSRLREKLFF. CDR3 DNA: TGTGCCAGCAGTCGATTGAGGGAAAAACTGTTTTTT.